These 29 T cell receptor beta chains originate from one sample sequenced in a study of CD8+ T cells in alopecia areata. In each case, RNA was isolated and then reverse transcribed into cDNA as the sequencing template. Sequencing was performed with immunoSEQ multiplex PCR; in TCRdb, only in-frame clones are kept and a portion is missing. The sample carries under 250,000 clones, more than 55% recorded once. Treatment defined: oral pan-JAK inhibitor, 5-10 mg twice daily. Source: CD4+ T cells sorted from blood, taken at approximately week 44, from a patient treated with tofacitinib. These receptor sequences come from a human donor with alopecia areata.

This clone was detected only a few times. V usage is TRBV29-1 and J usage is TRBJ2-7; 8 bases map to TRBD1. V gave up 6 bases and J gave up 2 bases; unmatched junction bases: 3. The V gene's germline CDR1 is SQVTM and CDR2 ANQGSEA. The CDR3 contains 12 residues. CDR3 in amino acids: CSVIQGAYEQYF. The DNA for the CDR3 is TGCAGCGTGATACAGGGGGCCTACGAGCAGTACTTC.

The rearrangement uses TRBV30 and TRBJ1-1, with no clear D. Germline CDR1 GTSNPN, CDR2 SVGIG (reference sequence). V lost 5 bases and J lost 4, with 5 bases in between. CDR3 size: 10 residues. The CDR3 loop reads CAWELTEAFF. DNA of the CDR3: TGTGCCTGGGAACTCACTGAAGCTTTCTTT.

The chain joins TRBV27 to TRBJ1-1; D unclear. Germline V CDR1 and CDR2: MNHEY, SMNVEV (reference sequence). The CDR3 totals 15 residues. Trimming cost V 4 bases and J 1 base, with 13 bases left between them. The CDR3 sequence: CASSSPGGSNTEAFF. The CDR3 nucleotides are TGTGCCAGCAGTTCCCCGGGAGGGTCGAACACTGAAGCTTTCTTT.

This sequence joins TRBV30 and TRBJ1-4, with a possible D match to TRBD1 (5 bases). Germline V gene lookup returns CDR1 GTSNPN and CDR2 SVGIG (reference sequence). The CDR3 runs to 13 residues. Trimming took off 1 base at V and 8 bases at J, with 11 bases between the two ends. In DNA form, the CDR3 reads TGTGCCTGGAGTGGTCAGGGATACGAAAAACTGTTTTTT. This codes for CAWSGQGYEKLFF.

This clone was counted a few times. Here the CDR3 reads CSVESLDRVGYGYTF. The CDR3 nucleotides read TGCAGCGTTGAAAGCCTGGACAGGGTAGGATATGGCTACACCTTC. This chain joins TRBV29-1 and TRBJ1-2; 8 bases agree with TRBD1. V dropped 2 bases and J dropped 5; count of bases not matched to a gene: 10. The CDR3 runs 15 residues. Germline-derived CDR1 and CDR2 are SQVTM and ANQGSEA.

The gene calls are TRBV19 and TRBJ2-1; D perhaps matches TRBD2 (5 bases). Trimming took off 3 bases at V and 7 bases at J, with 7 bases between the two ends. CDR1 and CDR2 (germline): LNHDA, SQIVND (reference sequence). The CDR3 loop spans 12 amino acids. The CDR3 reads CASSIRGNEQFF. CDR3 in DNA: TGTGCCAGTAGTATCCGGGGAAATGAGCAGTTCTTC.

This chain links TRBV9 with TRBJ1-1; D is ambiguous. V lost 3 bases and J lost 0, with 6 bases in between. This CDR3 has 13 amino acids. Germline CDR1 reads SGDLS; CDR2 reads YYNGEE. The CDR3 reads CASSAALNTEAFF. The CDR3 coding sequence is TGTGCCAGCAGCGCCGCGTTGAACACTGAAGCTTTCTTT.

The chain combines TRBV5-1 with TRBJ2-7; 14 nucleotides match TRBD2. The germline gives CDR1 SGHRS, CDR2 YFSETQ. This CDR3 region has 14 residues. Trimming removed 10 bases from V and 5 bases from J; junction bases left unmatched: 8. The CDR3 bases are TGCGCCGGGAGACCGGGACTAGCGGGGGACGAGCAGTACTTC. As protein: CAGRPGLAGDEQYF.

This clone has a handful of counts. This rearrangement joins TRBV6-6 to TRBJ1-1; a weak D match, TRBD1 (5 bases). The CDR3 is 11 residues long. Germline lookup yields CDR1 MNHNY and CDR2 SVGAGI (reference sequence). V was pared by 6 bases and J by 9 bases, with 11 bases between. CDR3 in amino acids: CASSPTDQAFF. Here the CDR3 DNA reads TGTGCCAGCAGCCCGACAGACCAAGCTTTCTTT.

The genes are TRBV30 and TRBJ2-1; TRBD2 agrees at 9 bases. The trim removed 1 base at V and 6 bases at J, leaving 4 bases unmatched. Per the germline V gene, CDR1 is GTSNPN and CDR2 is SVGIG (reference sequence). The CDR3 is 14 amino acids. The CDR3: CAWSAGTSLNEQFF. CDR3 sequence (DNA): TGTGCCTGGAGTGCCGGGACTAGCCTCAATGAGCAGTTCTTC. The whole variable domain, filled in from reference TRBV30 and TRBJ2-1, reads SQTIHQWPATLVQPVGSPLSLECTVEGTSNPNLYWYRQAAGRGLQLLFYSVGIGQISSEVPQNLSASRPQDRQFILSSKKLLLSDSGFYLCAWSAGTSLNEQFFGPGTRLTVL.

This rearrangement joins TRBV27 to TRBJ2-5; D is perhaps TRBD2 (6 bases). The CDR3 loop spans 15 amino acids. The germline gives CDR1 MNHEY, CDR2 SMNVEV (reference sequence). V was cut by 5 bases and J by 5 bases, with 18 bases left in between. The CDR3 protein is CASSPLKAGGETQYF. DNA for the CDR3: TGTGCCAGCAGTCCCCTGAAGGCTGGGGGGGAGACCCAGTACTTC.

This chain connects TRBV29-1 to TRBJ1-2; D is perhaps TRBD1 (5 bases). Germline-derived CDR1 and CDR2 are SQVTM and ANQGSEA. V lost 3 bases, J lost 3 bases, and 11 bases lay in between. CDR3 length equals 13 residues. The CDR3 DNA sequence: TGCAGCGTTGATTCGGGGACCTACTATGGCTACACCTTC. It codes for CSVDSGTYYGYTF.

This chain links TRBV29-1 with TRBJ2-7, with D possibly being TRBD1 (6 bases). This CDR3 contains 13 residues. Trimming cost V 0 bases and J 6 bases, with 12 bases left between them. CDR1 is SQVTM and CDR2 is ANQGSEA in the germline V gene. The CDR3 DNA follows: TGCAGCGTTGAAGAGGGGGCCAGGGGCGAGCAGTACTTC. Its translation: CSVEEGARGEQYF.

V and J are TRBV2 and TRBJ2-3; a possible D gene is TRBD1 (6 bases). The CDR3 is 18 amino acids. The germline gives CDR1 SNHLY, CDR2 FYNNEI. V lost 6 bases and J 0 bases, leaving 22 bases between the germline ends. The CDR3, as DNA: TGTGCCAGCAGCCTACAGGGATCGCTTACTGATAGCACAGATACGCAGTATTTT. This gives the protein CASSLQGSLTDSTDTQYF.

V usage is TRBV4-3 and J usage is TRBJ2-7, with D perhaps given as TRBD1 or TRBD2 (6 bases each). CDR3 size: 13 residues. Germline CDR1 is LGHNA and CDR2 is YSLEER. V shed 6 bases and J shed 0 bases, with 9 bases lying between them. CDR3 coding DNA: TGCGCCAGCAGTCGGGGGCCCTCCTACGAGCAGTACTTC. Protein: CASSRGPSYEQYF.

The CDR3: CASSQWGLAGGSTGELFF. CDR3 sequence (DNA): TGCGCCAGCAGCCAATGGGGACTAGCGGGGGGTTCCACCGGGGAGCTGTTTTTT. This sequence joins TRBV4-1 and TRBJ2-2; 15 positions agree with TRBD2. The V gene's germline CDR1 is MGHRA and CDR2 YSYEKL. Trimming removed 2 bases from V and 4 bases from J; junction bases left unmatched: 5. This CDR3 has 18 residues.

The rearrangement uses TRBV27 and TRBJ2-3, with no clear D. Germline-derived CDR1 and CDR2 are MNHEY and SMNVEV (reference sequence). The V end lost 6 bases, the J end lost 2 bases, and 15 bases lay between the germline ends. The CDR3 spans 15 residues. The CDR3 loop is CASSRRGAITDTQYF. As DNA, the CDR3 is TGTGCCAGCAGCCGCCGTGGAGCGATCACAGATACGCAGTATTTT.

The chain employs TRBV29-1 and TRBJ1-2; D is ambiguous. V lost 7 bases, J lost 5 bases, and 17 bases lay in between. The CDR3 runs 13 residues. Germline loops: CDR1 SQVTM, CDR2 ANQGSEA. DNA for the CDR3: TGCAGCGCCACCCACGGGTCCGAGTATGGCTACACCTTC. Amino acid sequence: CSATHGSEYGYTF.

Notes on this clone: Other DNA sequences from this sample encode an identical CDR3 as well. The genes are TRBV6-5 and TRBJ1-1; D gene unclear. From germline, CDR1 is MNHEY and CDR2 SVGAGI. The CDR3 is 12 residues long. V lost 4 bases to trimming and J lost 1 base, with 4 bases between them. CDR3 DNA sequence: TGTGCCAGCAGTTCCAGGAACACTGAAGCTTTCTTT. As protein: CASSSRNTEAFF.

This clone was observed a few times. CDR3 in amino acids: CASSLAPTNIGDTQYF. The CDR3 bases are TGTGCCAGCAGCCTGGCCCCCACCAATATCGGGGATACGCAGTATTTT. The chain carries TRBV7-8 and TRBJ2-3; the D is unclear. This CDR3 is built from 16 residues. Germline-derived CDR1 and CDR2 are SGHVS and FQNEAQ. V lost 5 bases and J 6 bases, leaving 21 bases between the germline ends.

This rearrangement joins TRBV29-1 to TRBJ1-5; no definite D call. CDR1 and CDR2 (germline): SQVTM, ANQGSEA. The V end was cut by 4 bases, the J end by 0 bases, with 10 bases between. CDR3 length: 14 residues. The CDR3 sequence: CSVGSGHSNQPQHF. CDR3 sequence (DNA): TGCAGCGTTGGATCAGGTCATAGCAATCAGCCCCAGCATTTT. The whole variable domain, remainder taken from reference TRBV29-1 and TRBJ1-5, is SAVISQKPSRDICQRGTSLTIQCQVDSQVTMMFWYRQQPGQSLTLIATANQGSEATYESGFVIDKFPISRPNLTFSTLTVSNMSPEDSSIYLCSVGSGHSNQPQHFGDGTRLSIL.

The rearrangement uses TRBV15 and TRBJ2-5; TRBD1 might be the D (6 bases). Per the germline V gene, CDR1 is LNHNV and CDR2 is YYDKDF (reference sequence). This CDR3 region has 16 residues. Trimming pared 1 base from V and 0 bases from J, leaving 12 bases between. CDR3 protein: CATSRGRTGNQETQYF. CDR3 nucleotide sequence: TGTGCCACCAGCAGAGGAAGAACAGGGAACCAAGAGACCCAGTACTTC.

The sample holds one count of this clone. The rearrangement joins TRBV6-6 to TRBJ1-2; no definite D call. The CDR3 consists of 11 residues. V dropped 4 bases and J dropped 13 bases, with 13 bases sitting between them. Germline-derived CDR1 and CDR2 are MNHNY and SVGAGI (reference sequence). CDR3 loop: CASSSFDKGTF. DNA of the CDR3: TGTGCCAGCAGTTCCTTCGACAAAGGCACCTTC.

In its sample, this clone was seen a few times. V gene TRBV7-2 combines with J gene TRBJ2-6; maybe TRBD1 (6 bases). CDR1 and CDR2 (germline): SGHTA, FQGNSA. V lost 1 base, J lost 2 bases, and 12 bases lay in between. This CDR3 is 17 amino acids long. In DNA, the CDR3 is TGTGCCAGCAGCTTAGAGTGGGGGCAGGCTGGGGCCAACGTCCTGACTTTC. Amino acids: CASSLEWGQAGANVLTF.

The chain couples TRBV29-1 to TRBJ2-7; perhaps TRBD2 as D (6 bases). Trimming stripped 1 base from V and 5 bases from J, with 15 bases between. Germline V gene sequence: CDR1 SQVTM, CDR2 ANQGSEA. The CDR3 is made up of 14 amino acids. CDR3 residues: CSVEVRGLEDEQYF. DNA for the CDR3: TGCAGCGTTGAAGTGCGGGGTTTGGAGGACGAGCAGTACTTC.

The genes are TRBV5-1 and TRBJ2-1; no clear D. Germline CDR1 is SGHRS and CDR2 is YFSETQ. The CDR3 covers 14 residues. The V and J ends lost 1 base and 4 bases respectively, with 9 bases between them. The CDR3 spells CASSLLGKYNEQFF. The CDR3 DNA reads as TGCGCCAGCAGCTTGTTGGGGAAATACAATGAGCAGTTCTTC.

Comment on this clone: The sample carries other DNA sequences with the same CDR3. CDR3 residues: CSVDPGNTGELFF. The CDR3 coding sequence is TGCAGCGTTGACCCAGGGAACACCGGGGAGCTGTTTTTT. J is TRBJ2-2 and V is TRBV29-1; D not resolved. This CDR3 has 13 amino acids. CDR1 and CDR2 from the germline V gene are SQVTM and ANQGSEA. Trimming pared 3 bases from V and 1 base from J, leaving 6 bases between.

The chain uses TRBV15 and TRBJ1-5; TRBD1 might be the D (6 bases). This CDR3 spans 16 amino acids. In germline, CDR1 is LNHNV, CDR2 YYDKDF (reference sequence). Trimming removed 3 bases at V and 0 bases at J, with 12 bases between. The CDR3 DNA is TGTGCCACCAGCAGGGGGGCCGGTATTAGCAATCAGCCCCAGCATTTT. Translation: CATSRGAGISNQPQHF.

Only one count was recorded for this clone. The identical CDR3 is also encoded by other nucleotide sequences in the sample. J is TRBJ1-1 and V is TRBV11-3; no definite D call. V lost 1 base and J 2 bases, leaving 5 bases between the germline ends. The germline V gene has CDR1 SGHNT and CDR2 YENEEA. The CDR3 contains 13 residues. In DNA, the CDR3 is TGTGCCAGCAGCTTAGGTGGCAACACTGAAGCTTTCTTT. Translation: CASSLGGNTEAFF. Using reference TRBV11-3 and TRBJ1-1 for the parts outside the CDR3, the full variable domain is EAGVVQSPRYKIIEKKQPVAFWCNPISGHNTLYWYLQNLGQGPELLIRYENEEAVDDSQLPKDRFSAERLKGVDSTLKIQPAELGDSAVYLCASSLGGNTEAFFGQGTRLTVV.